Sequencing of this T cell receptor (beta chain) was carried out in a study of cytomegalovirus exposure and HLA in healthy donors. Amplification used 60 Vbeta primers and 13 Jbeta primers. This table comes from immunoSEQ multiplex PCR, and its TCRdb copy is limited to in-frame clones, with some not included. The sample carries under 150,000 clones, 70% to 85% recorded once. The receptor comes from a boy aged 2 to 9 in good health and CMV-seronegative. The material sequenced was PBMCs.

The CDR3 DNA is TGTGCCAGCAGCTATGGACAGAATGGCTACACCTTC. It yields the protein CASSYGQNGYTF. The chain joins TRBV14 to TRBJ1-2; a weak D match, TRBD1 (6 bases). V lost 5 bases and J lost 6, with 10 bases in between. CDR1 is SGHDN and CDR2 is FVKESK in the germline V gene. The CDR3 loop spans 12 amino acids.